One TCR beta chain is described in this entry. Per the original methods: Amplifying reference gene primers gave estimates of nucleated cell counts. Generated by immunoSEQ multiplex PCR, the TCRdb table keeps only in-frame clones and is missing some. V and J calls and clone size are given by that table; D and trimming were obtained from the DNA. The table includes 300,000 to 350,000 clones, 90% detected once. Participant age was roughly 18 to 95 years, and participants resided in about two dozen US areas. Assignments of participants to cohorts depended upon their own reported clinical history. Germline CDR1 is SEHNR and CDR2 is FQNEAQ (reference sequence). CDR3 length equals 15 residues. V lost 3 bases to trimming and J lost 1 base, with 12 bases between them. This sample was taken from a study of blood T cell repertoires in COVID-19. Study-wide background: From the United States, Italy and Spain came samples of acute and convalescent COVID-19.

This TCR derives from a woman younger than 30 with acute COVID-19. Source material: PBMCs or T cells enriched from blood (not recorded which). This chain links TRBV7-9 with TRBJ1-1, with D hard to call. The CDR3 spells CASSFGVLTNTEAFF. In DNA form, the CDR3 reads TGTGCCAGCAGCTTCGGGGTCCTTACGAACACTGAAGCTTTCTTT.